This T cell receptor (beta chain) was identified during a study of blood T cells in healthy people across ages. Turning to this clonotype: The antigen remains unidentified.

With a J-beta primer mix and a sample-barcoded 5' primer, a second PCR ran roughly 6 to 11 cycles. TCRdb recomputed calls from the 5' RACE reads with MiXCR, one row per CDR3 protein. This repertoire shows roughly 1.6 million distinct CDR3 sequences, roughly 32% found once; its top ten account for approximately 10%. Germline V lookup: CDR1 SGHRS, CDR2 YFSETQ. The germline V and J ends were trimmed by 5 bases and 6 bases, with 14 bases remaining between them. CDR3 length: 14 residues. Study-level results: Long-lived donors carried more naive CD4+ cells and greater diversity than aged donors. In the absence of known donor CMV status, changes in expanded clonotypes were possibly confounded.

The sequence came from a woman in her 30s in good health. The chain links TRBV5-1 to TRBJ2-2, with D unresolved. Sequencing input: blood. The CDR3 region is CASRPTGASGELFF. The CDR3 DNA reads TGCGCCAGCAGGCCAACGGGTGCTTCCGGGGAGCTGTTTTTT.